This is a list of T cell receptor beta chains from one sample in a study of T cell responses to AZD1222 COVID-19 vaccine. This table comes from immunoSEQ multiplex PCR, and its TCRdb copy is limited to in-frame clones, with some not included. In the table there are over 110,000 clones, around nine tenths of which are singletons. This specimen consisted of peripheral blood, obtained 28 days after the second AZD1222 dose. All receptors come from an adult who received the AZD1222 COVID-19 vaccine. The CDR3 runs from the conserved cysteine through the conserved F or W. A D gene is named only where the DNA matches it firmly. For some rows the clone size is stated as once, few or many, or as a class when expanded; others skip it.

D	V	size	length	J	CDR3	DNA
-	TRBV27	-	12	TRBJ1-1	CASSHYNTEAFF	TGTGCCAGCAGTCACTATAACACTGAAGCTTTCTTT
-	TRBV6-5	-	13	TRBJ1-1	CASSNSLGTEAFF	TGTGCCAGCAGTAATTCGTTGGGCACTGAAGCTTTCTTT
TRBD1	TRBV6-5	-	15	TRBJ2-1	CASSPGGQFYNEQFF	TGTGCCAGCAGTCCAGGGGGCCAGTTCTACAATGAGCAGTTCTTC
TRBD1	TRBV9	-	12	TRBJ1-2	CASSVADRPCTF	TGTGCCAGCAGCGTAGCGGACAGGCCCTGCACCTTC
-	TRBV3-1/TRBV3-2	-	13	TRBJ1-1	CARSLGANTEAFF	TGTGCCAGAAGCTTGGGAGCTAACACTGAAGCTTTCTTT
TRBD1	TRBV2	-	13	TRBJ1-1	CASSAGQATEAFF	TGTGCCAGCAGCGCCGGACAGGCGACTGAAGCTTTCTTT
TRBD2	TRBV4-1	-	16	TRBJ2-1	CASSQLSGRGMDEQFF	TGCGCCAGCAGCCAACTGAGCGGGAGGGGGATGGATGAGCAGTTCTTC
TRBD1	TRBV5-4	-	15	TRBJ2-7	CASSSQGTGGNEQYF	TGTGCCAGCAGCAGCCAGGGGACAGGGGGAAACGAGCAGTACTTC
-	TRBV30	-	11	TRBJ1-2	CAWDKLDGYTF	TGTGCCTGGGATAAGCTGGATGGCTACACCTTC
-	TRBV2	-	15	TRBJ1-5	CASSLRRAYNQPQHF	TGTGCCAGCAGTCTACGGCGGGCCTACAATCAGCCCCAGCATTTT
TRBD1	TRBV5-8	-	14	TRBJ1-2	CASSRGQGLYGYTF	TGTGCCAGCAGCCGGGGACAGGGCCTCTATGGCTACACCTTC
-	TRBV4-1	-	14	TRBJ1-1	CASSQGHLNTEAFF	TGCGCCAGCAGCCAAGGACACCTGAACACTGAAGCTTTCTTT
-	TRBV27	once	15	TRBJ2-3	CASSLLGMNTDTQYF	TGTGCCAGCAGTTTACTGGGGATGAACACAGATACGCAGTATTTT
TRBD2	TRBV5-4	-	16	TRBJ2-7	CASSTRTSGPTYEQYF	TGTGCCAGCAGCACCCGGACTAGCGGGCCGACTTACGAGCAGTACTTC
-	TRBV27	-	15	TRBJ1-1	CASSSSMDGRTEAFF	TGTGCCAGCAGTTCTTCCATGGATGGGAGGACTGAAGCTTTCTTT
-	TRBV29-1	-	12	TRBJ1-5	CSVSGVNQPQHF	TGCAGCGTCTCAGGGGTGAATCAGCCCCAGCATTTT
-	TRBV6-5	-	11	TRBJ1-3	CASSQGNTIYF	TGTGCCAGCAGTCAAGGAAACACCATATATTTT
-	TRBV18	-	15	TRBJ1-1	CASSPTGLLNTEAFF	TGTGCCAGCTCACCCACCGGGCTTTTGAACACTGAAGCTTTCTTT
-	TRBV7-2	-	13	TRBJ2-3	CASSFSGTDTQYF	TGTGCCAGCAGCTTCTCAGGGACAGATACGCAGTATTTT
-	TRBV20-1	-	11	TRBJ1-4	CSARFNEKLFF	TGCAGTGCTAGATTTAATGAAAAACTGTTTTTT
TRBD1	TRBV10-3	-	16	TRBJ2-6	CAINRDRSSGANVLTF	TGTGCCATCAACAGGGACAGGTCCTCTGGGGCCAACGTCCTGACTTTC
-	TRBV28	-	15	TRBJ1-1	CASSQSTGYNTEAFF	TGTGCCAGCAGTCAATCAACAGGATACAACACTGAAGCTTTCTTT
-	TRBV20-1	-	11	TRBJ1-4	CSAAGERKLFF	TGCAGTGCTGCTGGAGAGCGGAAACTGTTTTTT
TRBD2	TRBV9	-	15	TRBJ2-7	CASSPHLGLENEQYF	TGTGCCAGCAGTCCTCACCTGGGACTAGAGAACGAGCAGTACTTC
-	TRBV6-5	-	14	TRBJ2-7	CASSLSGATYEQYF	TGTGCCAGCAGTCTTAGCGGAGCCACCTACGAGCAGTACTTC
TRBD1	TRBV19	-	14	TRBJ1-4	CASSPQGGYEKLFF	TGTGCCAGTAGTCCACAGGGGGGATATGAAAAACTGTTTTTT
-	TRBV21-1	-	15	TRBJ1-6	CASSAHRVINSPLHF	TGTGCCAGCAGCGCCCACAGGGTTATAAATTCACCCCTCCACTTT
TRBD2	TRBV29-1	-	15	TRBJ2-5	CSVVRLAGAQETQYF	TGCAGCGTTGTGCGACTAGCGGGAGCTCAAGAGACCCAGTACTTC
-	TRBV4-3	-	15	TRBJ1-4	CASSQGGEKNEKLFF	TGCGCCAGCAGCCAAGGTGGGGAGAAGAATGAAAAACTGTTTTTT
-	TRBV7-2	-	17	TRBJ2-7	CASSLELAPSPLYEQYF	TGTGCCAGCAGCTTAGAGCTAGCACCTAGTCCCCTCTACGAGCAGTACTTC
TRBD1	TRBV11-2	-	16	TRBJ2-1	CASSTTRQGRNNEQFF	TGTGCCAGCAGCACCACCCGACAGGGGCGAAACAATGAGCAGTTCTTC
-	TRBV15	-	14	TRBJ2-3	CATSSGPSTDTQYF	TGTGCCACCAGCAGCGGGCCTAGCACAGATACGCAGTATTTT
TRBD2	TRBV19	-	14	TRBJ2-1	CASSWTSGVNEQFF	TGTGCCAGTAGTTGGACTAGCGGGGTCAATGAGCAGTTCTTC
-	TRBV2	-	12	TRBJ2-4	CASSVSEQSQYF	TGTGCCAGCAGTGTCTCGGAACAGAGTCAGTACTTC
TRBD2	TRBV5-6	-	17	TRBJ2-7	CASSSPWGSGTPGEQYF	TGTGCCAGCAGTTCACCTTGGGGTAGCGGGACCCCTGGCGAGCAGTACTTC
TRBD1	TRBV2	-	14	TRBJ1-6	CASRKTGTDSPLHF	TGTGCCAGCAGGAAGACAGGGACTGATTCACCCCTCCACTTT
-	TRBV19	once	16	TRBJ1-5	CASSTDGRHSNQPQHF	TGTGCCAGTAGTACCGACGGCAGGCATAGCAATCAGCCCCAGCATTTT
-	TRBV6-1	-	15	TRBJ1-3	CASSEVFSSGGPQKF	TGTGCCAGCAGTGAGGTATTTTCGTCGGGGGGGCCCCAGAAGTTT
-	TRBV19	-	15	TRBJ2-5	CASSIGSAQGETQYF	TGTGCCAGTAGTATAGGGTCTGCCCAAGGGGAGACCCAGTACTTC
-	TRBV7-2	-	16	TRBJ2-1	CASSLGGFGNYNEQFF	TGTGCCAGCAGCTTAGGAGGATTCGGGAACTACAATGAGCAGTTCTTC
TRBD1	TRBV14	-	15	TRBJ1-6	CASSQRDSLNSPLHF	TGTGCCAGCAGTCAGAGGGACAGTTTGAATTCACCCCTCCACTTT
-	TRBV15	-	14	TRBJ1-1	CATSRTWGNTEAFF	TGTGCCACCAGCAGAACCTGGGGGAACACTGAAGCTTTCTTT
-	TRBV12-3/TRBV12-4	-	12	TRBJ1-5	CASRPRNQPQHF	TGTGCCAGCAGACCCAGGAATCAGCCCCAGCATTTT
-	TRBV4-2	-	14	TRBJ1-2	CASSQDRRTGGYTF	TGTGCCAGCAGCCAAGATAGACGAACAGGGGGCTACACCTTC
TRBD2	TRBV7-6	once	18	TRBJ2-3	CASSKTLGLAGPTDTQYF	TGTGCCAGCAGCAAGACCCTGGGGCTAGCGGGACCCACAGATACGCAGTATTTT
TRBD1	TRBV4-1	-	18	TRBJ1-2	CASSQDPQGALSNYGYTF	TGCGCCAGCAGCCAAGATCCCCAGGGGGCTCTCTCTAACTATGGCTACACCTTC
TRBD1	TRBV6-5	-	15	TRBJ1-2	CASRGAGQENYGYTF	TGTGCCAGCAGGGGGGCGGGACAGGAAAACTATGGCTACACCTTC
-	TRBV7-9	-	12	TRBJ2-2	CASSLLYGELFF	TGTGCCAGCAGCTTACTCTACGGGGAGCTGTTTTTT
-	TRBV13	-	16	TRBJ2-1	CASSPRDGSYYNEQFF	TGTGCCAGCAGCCCCCGGGACGGGAGTTACTACAATGAGCAGTTCTTC
-	TRBV9	-	13	TRBJ2-1	CASSVAGYNEQFF	TGTGCCAGCAGCGTAGCGGGGTACAATGAGCAGTTCTTC
TRBD1	TRBV10-1	-	13	TRBJ2-1	CASSLQGAPEQFF	TGCGCCAGCAGTCTACAGGGGGCCCCTGAGCAGTTCTTC
TRBD2	TRBV19	once	15	TRBJ2-3	CASQRGGASTDTQYF	TGTGCCAGTCAGCGGGGAGGGGCGAGCACAGATACGCAGTATTTT
-	TRBV4-3	-	16	TRBJ2-2	CASSQDESLPTGELFF	TGCGCCAGCAGCCAAGATGAGTCACTCCCCACCGGGGAGCTGTTTTTT
TRBD1	TRBV7-9	-	15	TRBJ2-7	CASGGEGAGAYEQYF	TGTGCCAGCGGCGGTGAGGGGGCCGGGGCCTACGAGCAGTACTTC
-	TRBV6-1	-	16	TRBJ1-3	CASSEATAWSGNTIYF	TGTGCCAGCAGTGAAGCGACCGCCTGGTCTGGAAACACCATATATTTT
TRBD1	TRBV6-5	-	15	TRBJ2-2	CASRRGQTNTGELFF	TGTGCCAGCAGGAGGGGACAGACGAACACCGGGGAGCTGTTTTTT
-	TRBV23-1	once	12	TRBJ1-2	CASTRTAYGYTF	TGCGCCAGCACAAGGACAGCCTATGGCTACACCTTC